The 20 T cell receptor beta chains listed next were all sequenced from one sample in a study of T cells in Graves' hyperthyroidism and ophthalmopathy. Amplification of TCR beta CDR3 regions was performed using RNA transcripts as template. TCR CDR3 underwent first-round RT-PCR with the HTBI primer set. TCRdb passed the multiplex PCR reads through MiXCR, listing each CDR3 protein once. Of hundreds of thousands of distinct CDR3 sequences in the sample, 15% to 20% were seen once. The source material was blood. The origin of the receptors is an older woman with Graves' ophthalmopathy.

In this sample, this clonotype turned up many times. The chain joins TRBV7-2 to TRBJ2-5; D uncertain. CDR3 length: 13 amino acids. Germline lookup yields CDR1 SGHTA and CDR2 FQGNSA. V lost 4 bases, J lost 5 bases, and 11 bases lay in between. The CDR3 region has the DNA TGTGCCAGCAGCTCCACGTGGCGGGAGACCCAGTACTTC. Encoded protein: CASSSTWRETQYF.

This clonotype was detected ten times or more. CDR3: CASTLQGNEQYF. The CDR3 nucleotides read TGTGCCAGCACCCTCCAGGGGAACGAGCAGTACTTC. The V and J genes are TRBV11-2 and TRBJ2-7; D is perhaps TRBD1 (6 bases). Germline CDR1 is SGHAT and CDR2 is FQNNGV. CDR3 length: 12 amino acids. Trimming removed 7 bases from V and 5 bases from J, with 12 bases in between.

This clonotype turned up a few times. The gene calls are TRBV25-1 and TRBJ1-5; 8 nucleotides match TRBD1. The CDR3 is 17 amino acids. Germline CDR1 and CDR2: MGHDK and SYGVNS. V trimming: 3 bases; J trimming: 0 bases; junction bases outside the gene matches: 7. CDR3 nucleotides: TGTGCCAGCAGTGACCCCGGACAGGGTTATAGCAATCAGCCCCAGCATTTT. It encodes CASSDPGQGYSNQPQHF.

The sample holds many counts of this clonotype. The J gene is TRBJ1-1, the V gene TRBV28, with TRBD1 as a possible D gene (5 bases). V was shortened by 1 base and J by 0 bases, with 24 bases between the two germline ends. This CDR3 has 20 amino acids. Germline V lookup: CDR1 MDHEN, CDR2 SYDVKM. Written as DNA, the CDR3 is TGTGCCAGCAGTTTATTCCCCCCTTCAGCTCAGGGAAACATGAACACTGAAGCTTTCTTT. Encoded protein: CASSLFPPSAQGNMNTEAFF.

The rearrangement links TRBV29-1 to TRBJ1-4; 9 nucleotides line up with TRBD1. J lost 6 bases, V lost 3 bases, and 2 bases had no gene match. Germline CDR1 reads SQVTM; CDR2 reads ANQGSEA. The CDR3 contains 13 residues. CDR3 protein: CSVEGTGYEKLFF. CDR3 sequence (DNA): TGCAGCGTTGAGGGGACAGGGTATGAAAAACTGTTTTTT.

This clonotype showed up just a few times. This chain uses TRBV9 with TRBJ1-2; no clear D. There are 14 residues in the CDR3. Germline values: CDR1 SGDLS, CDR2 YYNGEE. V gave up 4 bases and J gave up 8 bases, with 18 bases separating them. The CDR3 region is CASSPQDALRGYTF. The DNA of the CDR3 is TGTGCCAGCAGCCCTCAGGACGCCTTGCGAGGCTACACCTTC.

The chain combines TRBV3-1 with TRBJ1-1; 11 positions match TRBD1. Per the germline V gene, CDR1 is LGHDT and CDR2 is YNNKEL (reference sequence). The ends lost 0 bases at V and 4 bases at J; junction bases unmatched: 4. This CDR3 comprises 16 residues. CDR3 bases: TGTGCCAGCAGCCAAGAGCCCGGGACAGGGGGCACTGAAGCTTTCTTT. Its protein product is CASSQEPGTGGTEAFF.

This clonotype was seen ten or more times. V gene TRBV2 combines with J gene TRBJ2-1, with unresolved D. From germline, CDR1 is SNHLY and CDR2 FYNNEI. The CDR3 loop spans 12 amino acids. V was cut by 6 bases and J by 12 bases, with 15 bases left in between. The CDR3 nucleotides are TGTGCCAGCAGGGCCCCTTCGGAAAGGCAGTTCTTC. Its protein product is CASRAPSERQFF.

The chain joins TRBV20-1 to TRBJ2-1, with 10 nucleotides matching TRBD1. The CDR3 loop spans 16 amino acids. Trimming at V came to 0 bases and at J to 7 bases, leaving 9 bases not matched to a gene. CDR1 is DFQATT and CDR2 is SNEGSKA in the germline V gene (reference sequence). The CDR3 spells CSARDTRQGAGNEQFF. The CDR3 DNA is TGCAGTGCTAGAGACACCCGACAGGGGGCTGGTAATGAGCAGTTCTTC.

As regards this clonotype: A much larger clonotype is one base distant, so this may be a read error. CDR3 nucleotide sequence: TGCAGTGCTAGCCGGGACAGGGGAGGACTAGCGGGAGGGCTAGAGCAGTACTTC. This translates into CSASRDRGGLAGGLEQYF. The gene calls are TRBV20-1 and TRBJ2-7; 15 bases line up with TRBD2. The CDR3 runs to 18 residues. CDR1 is DFQATT and CDR2 is SNEGSKA in the germline V gene (reference sequence). V was pared by 3 bases and J by 7 bases, with 16 bases of the junction left unmatched.

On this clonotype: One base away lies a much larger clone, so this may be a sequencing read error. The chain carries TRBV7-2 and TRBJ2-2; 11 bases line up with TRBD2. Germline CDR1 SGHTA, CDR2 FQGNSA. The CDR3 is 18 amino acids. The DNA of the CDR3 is TGTGCCGGCAGACTCGGACTAGCGGGTCCAGTCGACACCGGGGAGCTGTTTTTT. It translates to CAGRLGLAGPVDTGELFF.

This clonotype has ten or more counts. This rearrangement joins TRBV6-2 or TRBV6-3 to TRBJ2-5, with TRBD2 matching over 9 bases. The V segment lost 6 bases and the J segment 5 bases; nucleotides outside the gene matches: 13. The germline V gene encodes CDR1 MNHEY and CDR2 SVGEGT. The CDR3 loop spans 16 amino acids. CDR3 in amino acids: CASSPGTSPRGETQYF. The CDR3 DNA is TGTGCCAGCAGCCCCGGGACTAGCCCACGTGGGGAGACCCAGTACTTC.

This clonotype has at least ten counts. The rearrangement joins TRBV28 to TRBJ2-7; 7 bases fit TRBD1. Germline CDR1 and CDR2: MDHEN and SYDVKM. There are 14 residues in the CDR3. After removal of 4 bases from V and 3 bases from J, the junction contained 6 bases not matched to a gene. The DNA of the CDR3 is TGTGCCAGCAGTTACACCGGGACAGACTACGAGCAGTACTTC. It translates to CASSYTGTDYEQYF.

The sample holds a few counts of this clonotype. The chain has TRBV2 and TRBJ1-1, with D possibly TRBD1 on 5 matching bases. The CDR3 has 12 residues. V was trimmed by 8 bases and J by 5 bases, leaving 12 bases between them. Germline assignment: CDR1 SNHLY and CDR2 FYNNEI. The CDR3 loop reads CASRLGGTEAFF. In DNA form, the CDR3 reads TGTGCCAGCCGCTTGGGGGGGACTGAAGCTTTCTTT.

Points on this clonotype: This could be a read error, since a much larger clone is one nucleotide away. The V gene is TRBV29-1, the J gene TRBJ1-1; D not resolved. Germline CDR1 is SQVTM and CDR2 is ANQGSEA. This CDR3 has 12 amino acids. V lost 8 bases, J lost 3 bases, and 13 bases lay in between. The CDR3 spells CSFQETYTEAFF. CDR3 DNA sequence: TGCAGCTTCCAGGAAACTTACACTGAAGCTTTCTTT.

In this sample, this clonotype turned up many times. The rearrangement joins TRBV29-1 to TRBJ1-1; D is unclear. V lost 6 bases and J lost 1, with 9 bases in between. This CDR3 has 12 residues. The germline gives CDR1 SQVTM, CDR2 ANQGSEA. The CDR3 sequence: CSVPRRNTEAFF. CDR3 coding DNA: TGCAGCGTCCCCAGGAGGAACACTGAAGCTTTCTTT. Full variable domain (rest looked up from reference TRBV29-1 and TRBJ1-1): SAVISQKPSRDICQRGTSLTIQCQVDSQVTMMFWYRQQPGQSLTLIATANQGSEATYESGFVIDKFPISRPNLTFSTLTVSNMSPEDSSIYLCSVPRRNTEAFFGQGTRLTVV.

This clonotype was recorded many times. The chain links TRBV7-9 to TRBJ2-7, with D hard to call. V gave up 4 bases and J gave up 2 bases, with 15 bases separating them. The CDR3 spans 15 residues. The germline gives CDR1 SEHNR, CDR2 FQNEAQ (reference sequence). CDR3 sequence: CASSSDTGLAYEQYF. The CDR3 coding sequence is TGTGCCAGCAGCTCGGATACGGGCCTAGCCTACGAGCAGTACTTC.

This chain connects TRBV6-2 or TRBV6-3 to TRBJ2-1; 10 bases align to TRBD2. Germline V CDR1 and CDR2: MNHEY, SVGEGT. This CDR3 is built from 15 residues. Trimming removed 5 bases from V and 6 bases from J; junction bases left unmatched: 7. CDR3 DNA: TGTGCCAGCAGTCTTCTAGCGGGGGACGGCAATGAGCAGTTCTTC. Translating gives CASSLLAGDGNEQFF.

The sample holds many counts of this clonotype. CDR3 protein: CSARDRPAGVSYEQYF. Here the CDR3 DNA reads TGCAGTGCTAGAGATCGGCCAGCGGGAGTCAGCTACGAGCAGTACTTC. The chain couples TRBV20-1 to TRBJ2-7, with TRBD2 identical over 8 bases. J lost 3 bases, V lost 0 bases, and 10 bases had no gene match. CDR1 is DFQATT and CDR2 is SNEGSKA in the germline V gene (reference sequence). This CDR3 is built from 16 residues.

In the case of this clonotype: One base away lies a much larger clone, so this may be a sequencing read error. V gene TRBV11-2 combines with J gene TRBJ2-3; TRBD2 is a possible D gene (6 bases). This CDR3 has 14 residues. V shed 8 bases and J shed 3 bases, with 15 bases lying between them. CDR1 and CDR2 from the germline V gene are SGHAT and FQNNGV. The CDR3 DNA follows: TGTGCCAGCGGGGCGACTAGAGGGACAGATACGCAGTATTTT. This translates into CASGATRGTDTQYF.